Following are 28 T cell receptor beta chains from one sample sequenced in a study of T cells in Graves' hyperthyroidism and ophthalmopathy. The CDR3 regions of TCR beta were amplified from RNA transcripts. The HTBI primer set was used in a first-round RT-PCR of the TCR CDR3. MiXCR, run by TCRdb on the multiplex PCR reads, gives a single entry per CDR3 protein. In the table there are 640,000 or so distinct CDR3 sequences, roughly 15% of which are singletons. The sample was blood. The receptors come from a woman aged 40 to 50 with Graves' ophthalmopathy.

This clonotype occurred a few times. The chain combines TRBV7-2 with TRBJ2-7, with D maybe TRBD2 (7 bases). The V end was cut by 2 bases, the J end by 6 bases, with 14 bases between. CDR3 size: 14 residues. Germline CDR1 SGHTA, CDR2 FQGNSA. CDR3 amino acids: CASSLSPGEGEQYF. CDR3 DNA sequence: TGTGCCAGCAGCTTATCTCCAGGGGAGGGCGAGCAGTACTTC.

This clonotype was seen ten or more times. The chain is built from TRBV27 and TRBJ2-2, with D hard to call. The CDR3 spans 15 residues. The V and J ends lost 2 bases and 1 base respectively, with 8 bases between them. CDR1 MNHEY and CDR2 SMNVEV come from the germline V gene (reference sequence). CDR3 amino acids: CASSLRAENTGELFF. DNA for the CDR3: TGTGCCAGCAGTTTACGGGCCGAGAACACCGGGGAGCTGTTTTTT.

The chain links TRBV30 to TRBJ1-3, with 8 nucleotides matching TRBD1. In germline, CDR1 is GTSNPN, CDR2 SVGIG (reference sequence). This CDR3 comprises 17 residues. J lost 2 bases, V lost 5 bases, and 14 bases had no gene match. The CDR3 loop is CAWSRQGSPGTGNTIYF. DNA for the CDR3: TGTGCCTGGTCCCGACAGGGGTCGCCTGGGACTGGAAACACCATATATTTT.

In this sample, this clonotype turned up many times. CDR3 amino acids: CASSVKGDSNQPQHF. The CDR3 DNA is TGTGCCAGCAGTGTGAAGGGCGATAGCAATCAGCCCCAGCATTTT. The rearrangement links TRBV2 to TRBJ1-5, with unresolved D. The ends were cut back, 4 bases at V and 0 bases at J, with 10 bases in the middle. CDR1 and CDR2 (germline): SNHLY, FYNNEI. The length of the CDR3 is 15 residues.

V is TRBV4-1 and J is TRBJ2-7, with 9 bases fitting TRBD1. Germline-derived CDR1 and CDR2 are MGHRA and YSYEKL. The CDR3 covers 17 residues. Trimming took 0 bases from V and 4 from J; bases not matched to a gene: 10. CDR3 amino acids: CASSQDPLTGGGYEQYF. CDR3 bases: TGCGCCAGCAGCCAAGATCCTCTTACAGGGGGCGGGTACGAGCAGTACTTC.

The chain joins TRBV19 to TRBJ1-5; 7 nucleotides match TRBD1. This CDR3 is 14 amino acids long. V shed 7 bases, J shed 4 bases, and the junction held 7 bases outside the gene matches. Germline V CDR1 and CDR2: LNHDA, SQIVND (reference sequence). The CDR3: CASTEQGWNQPQHF. In nucleotides, the CDR3 is TGTGCCAGTACCGAACAGGGGTGGAATCAGCCCCAGCATTTT.

This clonotype was seen a single time. This chain joins TRBV12-3 or TRBV12-4 and TRBJ1-1, with 10 bases lining up with TRBD1. The V and J ends lost 7 bases and 1 base, in that order; junction bases with no gene match: 6. The CDR3 length is 15 residues. DNA of the CDR3: TGTGCCAGCACCCGGACAGGGGGAAAGAACACTGAAGCTTTCTTT. Translating it yields CASTRTGGKNTEAFF.

This clonotype was found many times. V gene TRBV7-6 combines with J gene TRBJ2-7; the D is unclear. The V and J ends lost 1 base and 2 bases respectively, with 9 bases between them. Germline CDR1 reads SGHVS; CDR2 reads FNYEAQ. The CDR3 loop spans 14 amino acids. The DNA of the CDR3 is TGTGCCAGCAGCTTAGACTACGGAACCTACGAGCAGTACTTC. It specifies CASSLDYGTYEQYF.

The rearrangement joins TRBV20-1 to TRBJ2-7; D not resolved. This CDR3 region has 12 residues. Germline CDR1 DFQATT, CDR2 SNEGSKA (reference sequence). With 1 base removed from V and 4 bases from J, the gap between germline ends came to 8 bases. The CDR3 DNA follows: TGCAGTGCTAGAGGCCAGGCTTACGAGCAGTACTTC. Protein sequence: CSARGQAYEQYF.

This clonotype was observed at least ten times. The chain recombines TRBV6-5 with TRBJ1-5, with no clear D. The length of the CDR3 is 15 residues. Germline V CDR1 and CDR2: MNHEY, SVGAGI. Trimming removed 4 bases from V and 4 bases from J, with 14 bases in between. CDR3 loop: CASSLFWSGNQPQHF. The CDR3 DNA reads TGTGCCAGCAGTTTATTTTGGTCGGGGAATCAGCCCCAGCATTTT.

With regard to this clonotype: This sequence may be a read error, since a much larger clone differs from it by one base. The chain links TRBV6-2 or TRBV6-3 to TRBJ2-2, with TRBD2 matching over 10 bases. The CDR3 has 17 residues. Germline V gene sequence: CDR1 MNHEY, CDR2 SVGEGT. In nucleotides, the CDR3 is TGTGCCAGCAGTTACCCTAGCGGGAGTGTCCGCACCGGGGAGCCGTTTTTT. It yields the protein CASSYPSGSVRTGEPFF.

As concerns this clonotype: The conserved phenylalanine or tryptophan normally closing the CDR3 is absent here, so this likely arose from a read error. The rearrangement links TRBV5-1 to TRBJ2-7, with 10 bases lining up with TRBD2. The CDR3 extends over 15 amino acids. CDR1 and CDR2 (germline): SGHRS, YFSETQ. V shed 4 bases, J shed 1 base, and the junction held 5 bases outside the gene matches. The CDR3 bases are TGCGCCAGCAGCCGGACTAGCGGAACTTCCTACGAGCAGTACCTC. It yields the protein CASSRTSGTSYEQYL.

This clonotype appeared many times. The gene calls are TRBV6-1 and TRBJ2-2; 9 bases line up with TRBD2. The V gene end was trimmed by 7 bases and the J gene end by 1 base; junction bases not matched to a gene: 4. This CDR3 is built from 15 residues. Germline CDR1 is MNHNS and CDR2 is SASEGT. The CDR3 DNA reads TGTGCCAGCAAGGGACTAGCTGGGAACACCGGGGAGCTGTTTTTT. As protein: CASKGLAGNTGELFF.

Ten or more counts support this clonotype. The chain is built from TRBV14 and TRBJ2-6, with a possible D match to TRBD1 (6 bases). Trimming took 2 bases from V and 2 from J, leaving 13 bases between them. The CDR3 has 17 residues. The germline V gene has CDR1 SGHDN and CDR2 FVKESK. CDR3 sequence (DNA): TGTGCCAGCAGCCAAAGGAGTTGGACAGCTGGGGCCAACGTCCTGACTTTC. Translated, it gives CASSQRSWTAGANVLTF.

This clonotype appeared many times. The chain uses TRBV7-2 and TRBJ2-5; no definite D call. Trimming removed 2 bases at V and 1 base at J, with 8 bases between. Germline V gives CDR1 SGHTA, CDR2 FQGNSA. The CDR3 extends over 14 amino acids. CDR3 DNA: TGTGCCAGCAGCTTATATTCAGTCCAAGAGACCCAGTACTTC. This translates into CASSLYSVQETQYF.

The genes are TRBV12-3 or TRBV12-4 and TRBJ1-1; D remains ambiguous. Trimming pared 7 bases from V and 1 base from J, leaving 7 bases between. The CDR3 covers 12 residues. DNA for the CDR3: TGTGCCAGCACCATCAGGAACACTGAAGCTTTCTTT. This encodes CASTIRNTEAFF.

About this clonotype: In this CDR3 the conserved last residue, phenylalanine or tryptophan, is missing, so a read error is likely. V gene TRBV28 combines with J gene TRBJ1-2, with 7 bases lining up with TRBD1. The CDR3 totals 15 residues. After removal of 7 bases from V and 5 bases from J, the junction contained 13 bases not matched to a gene. Germline loops: CDR1 MDHEN, CDR2 SYDVKM. CDR3 amino acids: CASTTHRGIYYGYTL. CDR3 DNA sequence: TGTGCCAGCACTACGCACAGGGGAATTTATTATGGCTACACCCTC.

This clonotype was picked up many times. J is TRBJ1-5 and V is TRBV6-1; D gene unclear. Germline loops: CDR1 MNHNS, CDR2 SASEGT. Trimming stripped 3 bases from V and 6 bases from J, with 6 bases between. This CDR3 region has 12 residues. CDR3 sequence reads: CASSDGRQPQHF. CDR3 nucleotide sequence: TGTGCCAGCAGTGATGGTCGTCAGCCCCAGCATTTT.

This clonotype has a handful of counts. This rearrangement joins TRBV29-1 to TRBJ2-5, with 8 bases lining up with TRBD2. The CDR3 loop spans 16 amino acids. V was clipped by 0 bases and J by 5 bases; unmatched bases: 11. Germline V gives CDR1 SQVTM, CDR2 ANQGSEA. CDR3 coding DNA: TGCAGCGTTGAAGACCGAAGACTAGCGCCGGGGGAGACCCAGTACTTC. Translation gives CSVEDRRLAPGETQYF.

The CDR3 DNA reads as TGTGCCAGCAGTTTAGGTCTAGCGGGAGATCTTACCGGGGAGCTGTTTTTT. Encoded protein: CASSLGLAGDLTGELFF. This chain links TRBV12-3 or TRBV12-4 with TRBJ2-2, with 10 bases lining up with TRBD2. The CDR3 length is 17 residues. J gave up 5 bases and V 1 base, and 7 bases lay outside the gene matches.

This clonotype has at least ten counts. This chain links TRBV6-2 or TRBV6-3 with TRBJ2-2; D gene uncertain. The germline V and J ends were trimmed by 2 bases and 4 bases, with 14 bases remaining between them. Germline CDR1 and CDR2: MNHEY and SVGEGT. The CDR3 has 16 residues. The CDR3 is CASSYGKGFGTGELFF. The CDR3 DNA follows: TGTGCCAGCAGTTACGGGAAGGGCTTTGGCACCGGGGAGCTGTTTTTT.

This clonotype was picked up many times. The gene calls are TRBV6-1 and TRBJ2-6, with D unclear. The CDR3 has 13 residues. Trimming took off 7 bases at V and 4 bases at J, with 8 bases between the two ends. CDR1 and CDR2 from the germline V gene are MNHNS and SASEGT. The CDR3 is CASTELGANVLTF. CDR3 coding DNA: TGTGCCAGCACAGAATTGGGGGCCAACGTCCTGACTTTC.

This clonotype was picked up many times. The V call is TRBV12-3 or TRBV12-4, the J call TRBJ1-1; D may be TRBD1 (5 bases). V lost 9 bases and J 5 bases, leaving 13 bases between the germline ends. This CDR3 has 12 residues. CDR3 in DNA: TGTGCCAGTCTCCGAGGGGAGACTGAAGCTTTCTTT. Encoded protein: CASLRGETEAFF.

This chain uses TRBV6-1 with TRBJ1-1; the D is unclear. CDR3 length: 11 amino acids. Germline assignment: CDR1 MNHNS and CDR2 SASEGT. CDR3 sequence reads: CAIGRDTEAFF. The CDR3 DNA reads TGTGCGATCGGTAGGGACACTGAAGCTTTCTTT.

This clonotype was observed many times. The chain couples TRBV2 to TRBJ2-1; 9 bases map to TRBD1. The CDR3 has 12 residues. After removal of 8 bases from V and 7 bases from J, the junction contained 3 bases not matched to a gene. In germline, CDR1 is SNHLY, CDR2 FYNNEI. The CDR3 DNA reads TGTGCCAGCGGGACAGGGCGGAATGAGCAGTTCTTC. It encodes CASGTGRNEQFF.

This clonotype was recorded many times. The CDR3 here is CASSIDRKASNQPQHF. CDR3 nucleotide sequence: TGTGCCAGTAGTATAGACCGTAAAGCAAGCAATCAGCCCCAGCATTTT. The chain joins TRBV19 to TRBJ1-5; D is ambiguous. The CDR3 has 16 residues. Trimming cost V 0 bases and J 1 base, with 10 bases left between them. Looked up from germline, CDR1 is LNHDA and CDR2 is SQIVND (reference sequence).

The gene calls are TRBV6-2 or TRBV6-3 and TRBJ1-1; D is perhaps TRBD1 (5 bases). The CDR3 totals 15 residues. Germline V lookup: CDR1 MNHEY, CDR2 SVGEGT. Trimming took off 0 bases at V and 5 bases at J, with 13 bases between the two ends. CDR3 DNA sequence: TGTGCCAGCAGTTACTCGAGGGGACGAACAACTGAAGCTTTCTTT. It codes for CASSYSRGRTTEAFF.

This clonotype was observed at least ten times. At one end the junction does not follow the germline gene, possibly because of a read error. The rearrangement joins TRBV6-5 to TRBJ2-7; no definite D call. Per germline, CDR1 MNHEY and CDR2 SVGAGI. This CDR3 is built from 14 residues. The CDR3 loop is CASSDSGYSLEQYF. CDR3 bases: TGTGCCAGCAGTGACTCGGGCTACTCCTTGGAGCAGTACTTC.